This TCR beta chain was retrieved from a study of shared clonotypes between healthy human individuals. Study-wide results and caveats: Memory subsets had estimated richness that was generally smaller than that of naive subsets. Rarefaction demonstrated incomplete sorted-subset sequencing despite large depth.

Assay execution proceeded at the deep level. As originally analysed: ImmunoSEQ gave junction-only sequences without quality scores, so filtering differed. The protocol was immunoSEQ multiplex PCR, while the TCRdb copy is restricted to in-frame clones and leaves out a portion. V, J and clone size are taken as reported in that table, and D and trimming were inferred from the DNA itself. The profile shows 2 million to 2.5 million clones, 80% to 95% of them singletons. Concerning this clone itself: Its antigen is unknown.

CDR1 and CDR2 (germline): LNHNV, YYDKDF (reference sequence). V lost 0 bases to trimming and J lost 5 bases; unmatched junction nucleotides: 13. CDR3 size: 18 residues. The sequencing input was naive CD4+ T cells from PBMCs. Subset indicated: CD45RA+ positively selected. The gene calls are TRBV15 and TRBJ2-3; 8 bases fit TRBD2. The receptor's source is a man aged 18 to 30 in good health. Some clones in this sample may be carry-over from other donors' samples. DNA for the CDR3: TGTGCCACCAGCAGAGATATAGCGGGAAACCTGAGGGGAGATACGCAGTATTTT. Its protein product is CATSRDIAGNLRGDTQYF. Combining the CDR3 with reference TRBV15 and TRBJ2-3 gives the whole variable domain DAMVIQNPRYQVTQFGKPVTLSCSQTLNHNVMYWYQQKSSQAPKLLFHYYDKDFNNEADTPDNFQSRRPNTSFCFLDIRSPGLGDTAMYLCATSRDIAGNLRGDTQYFGPGTRLTVL.